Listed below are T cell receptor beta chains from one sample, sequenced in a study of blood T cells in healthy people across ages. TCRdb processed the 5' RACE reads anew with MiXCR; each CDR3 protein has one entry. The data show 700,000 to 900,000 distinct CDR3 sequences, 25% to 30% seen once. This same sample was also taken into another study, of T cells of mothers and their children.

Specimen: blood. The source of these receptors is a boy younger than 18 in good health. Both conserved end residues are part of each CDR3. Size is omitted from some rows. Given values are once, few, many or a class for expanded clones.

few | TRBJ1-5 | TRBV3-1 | CASSQWPRGGSNQPQHF
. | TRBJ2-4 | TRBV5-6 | CASSRGHRGDIQYF
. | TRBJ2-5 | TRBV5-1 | CASSLVPRGSQETQYF
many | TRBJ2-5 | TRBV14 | CASSPLLAGSETQYF
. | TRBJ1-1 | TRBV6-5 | CASSYSSGVVTEAFF
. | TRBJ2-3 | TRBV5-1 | CASSPGLARDTQYF
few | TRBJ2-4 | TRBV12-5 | CASGLSAFKNIQYF
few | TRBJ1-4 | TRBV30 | CAWSGEKLFF
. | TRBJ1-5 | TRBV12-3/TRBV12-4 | CASSLGTGWDQPQHF
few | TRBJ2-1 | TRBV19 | CASRLRDSSYNEQFF
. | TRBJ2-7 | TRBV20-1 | CSARSVASYEQYF
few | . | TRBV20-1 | CSAREEVSYEQYF
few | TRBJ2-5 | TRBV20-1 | CSARDGTSGVIQETQYF
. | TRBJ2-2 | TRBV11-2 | CASSLGQGLNTGELFF
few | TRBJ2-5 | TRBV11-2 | CASSPSAGRGGQETQYF
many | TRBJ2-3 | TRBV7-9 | CASSSSGDTQYF
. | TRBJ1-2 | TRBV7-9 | CASTPDGVGGYTF
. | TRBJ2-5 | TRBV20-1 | CSARSTGGEETQYF
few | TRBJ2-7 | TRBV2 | CASSDGRGPIYEQYF
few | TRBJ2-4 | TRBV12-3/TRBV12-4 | CASSFLGGSKNIQYF
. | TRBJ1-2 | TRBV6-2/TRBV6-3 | CASAVGYGYTF
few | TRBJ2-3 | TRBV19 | CASSAWTTDTQYF
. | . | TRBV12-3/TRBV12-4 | CASSLRGSGAPPRNEQFF
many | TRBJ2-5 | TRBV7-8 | CASSPRKGLNQETQYF
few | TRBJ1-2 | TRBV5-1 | CASSLDKGGYTF
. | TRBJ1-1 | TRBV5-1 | CASSLSGERAFF
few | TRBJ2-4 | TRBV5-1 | CASSLAGPIGDIQYF
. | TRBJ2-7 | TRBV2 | CASSDFGVSYEQYF
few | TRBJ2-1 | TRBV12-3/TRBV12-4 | CASSSGGRGSDEQFF
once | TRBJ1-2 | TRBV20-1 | CSAREGQGDSNYGYTF
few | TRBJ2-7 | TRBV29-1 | CSVAVATYEQYF
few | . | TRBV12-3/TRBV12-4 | CASSQRYEQYF